Listed here are 10 T cell receptor beta chains from one sample, sequenced in a study of CD8+ T cells in alopecia areata. Extracted from the samples, RNA was reverse transcribed into cDNA to serve as the sequencing template. Here immunoSEQ multiplex PCR was the method, and the copy in TCRdb shows in-frame clones only, minus some. The table lists some 100,000 clones, 60% of them singletons. Specified treatment: oral pan-JAK inhibitor, 5-10 mg twice daily. The specimen was CD8+ T cells sorted from blood, collected between weeks 55 and 65, from a patient treated with tofacitinib. The receptor source for this set is a human donor with alopecia areata.

The table lists this clone with a few counts. CDR3 region: CSVDGAGGGNNEQFF. Written as DNA, the CDR3 is TGCAGCGTTGATGGTGCGGGAGGGGGAAACAATGAGCAGTTCTTC. The rearrangement links TRBV29-1 to TRBJ2-1, with 9 positions matching TRBD2. The length of the CDR3 is 15 residues. The germline gives CDR1 SQVTM, CDR2 ANQGSEA. V trimming: 3 bases; J trimming: 5 bases; junction bases outside the gene matches: 8.

V usage is TRBV2 and J usage is TRBJ2-1; TRBD1 matches 7 bases. J was trimmed by 4 bases and V by 7 bases; bases with no gene match: 10. CDR1 is SNHLY and CDR2 is FYNNEI in the germline V gene. This CDR3 region has 15 residues. This CDR3 is CASNPNRGSYNEQFF. In DNA form, the CDR3 reads TGTGCCAGCAACCCTAACAGGGGATCTTACAATGAGCAGTTCTTC.

This chain connects TRBV29-1 to TRBJ2-7, with 9 bases that match TRBD1. CDR1 is SQVTM and CDR2 is ANQGSEA in the germline V gene. V dropped 4 bases and J dropped 6; count of bases not matched to a gene: 13. This CDR3 spans 15 amino acids. CDR3 DNA sequence: TGCAGCGTTGGGGTGCCCGGGACAGGGAGAATCGAGCAGTACTTC. Protein product: CSVGVPGTGRIEQYF.

This chain connects TRBV7-8 to TRBJ1-1; weak D call: TRBD1 (5 bases). The CDR3 loop spans 15 amino acids. The germline V and J ends were trimmed by 4 bases and 2 bases, with 14 bases remaining between them. Germline V gene lookup returns CDR1 SGHVS and CDR2 FQNEAQ. The CDR3 loop is CASSWDAGTNTEAFF. The DNA for the CDR3 is TGTGCCAGCAGCTGGGACGCCGGGACCAACACTGAAGCTTTCTTT.

The V call is TRBV19, the J call TRBJ2-7, with TRBD1 identical over 7 bases. Germline V gene sequence: CDR1 LNHDA, CDR2 SQIVND (reference sequence). The CDR3 length is 13 residues. The trim removed 9 bases at V and 3 bases at J, leaving 8 bases unmatched. CDR3 residues: CASSGTAYYEQYF. The CDR3 nucleotides read TGTGCCAGCTCCGGGACAGCCTACTACGAGCAGTACTTC.

The chain uses TRBV14 and TRBJ1-4, with 11 bases aligning to TRBD1. Losses at the gene ends were 3 bases for V and 8 bases for J; bases not matched to a gene: 8. This CDR3 has 16 residues. Germline CDR1 is SGHDN and CDR2 is FVKESK. CDR3 sequence reads: CASSHRRTGGAEKLFF. CDR3 sequence (DNA): TGTGCCAGCAGCCACCGAAGGACAGGGGGCGCGGAAAAACTGTTTTTT.

This clone was counted between two and nine times. The chain couples TRBV29-1 to TRBJ2-3; tentatively, D is TRBD1 (5 bases). V was shortened by 2 bases and J by 0 bases, with 9 bases between the two germline ends. Germline CDR1 is SQVTM and CDR2 is ANQGSEA. The CDR3 length is 14 residues. The CDR3 sequence: CSVECQGSTDTQYF. CDR3 nucleotides: TGCAGCGTTGAATGCCAGGGAAGCACAGATACGCAGTATTTT.

CDR3 region: CASSESLQGGTEAFF. The CDR3 DNA reads as TGTGCCAGCAGTGAATCCCTCCAGGGAGGTACTGAAGCTTTCTTT. V and J are TRBV2 and TRBJ1-1, with D perhaps TRBD1 (5 bases). The CDR3 spans 15 residues. Trimming stripped 2 bases from V and 5 bases from J, with 15 bases between. Germline V gene data show CDR1 as SNHLY and CDR2 as FYNNEI.

The V call is TRBV28, the J call TRBJ2-7; the D call may be TRBD1 or TRBD2 (5 bases each). The CDR3 loop spans 14 amino acids. Germline assignment: CDR1 MDHEN and CDR2 SYDVKM. Trimming took off 3 bases at V and 4 bases at J, with 13 bases between the two ends. CDR3 coding DNA: TGTGCCAGCAGTTTCACCGGGACGGAGTACGAGCAGTACTTC. Protein: CASSFTGTEYEQYF. Variable domain in full (rest from reference TRBV28 and TRBJ2-7): DVKVTQSSRYLVKRTGEKVFLECVQDMDHENMFWYRQDPGLGLRLIYFSYDVKMKEKGDIPEGYSVSREKKERFSLILESASTNQTSMYLCASSFTGTEYEQYFGPGTRLTVT.

This clone has only a few counts. Here the CDR3 DNA reads TGCGCCAGCAGCCAAGATTGGGGAGATACGCAGTATTTT. It yields the protein CASSQDWGDTQYF. The chain links TRBV4-1 to TRBJ2-3; no firm D call. This CDR3 comprises 13 residues. Between the trimmed V and J ends, which lost 0 bases and 5 bases, there was a span of 6 bases. CDR1 and CDR2 from the germline V gene are MGHRA and YSYEKL.